Listed below are T cell receptor beta chains from one sample, sequenced in a study of T-cell memory formation after mild COVID-19. TCRdb redid the calling of the 5' RACE reads with MiXCR, one entry per CDR3 protein. The profile shows roughly 610,000 distinct CDR3 sequences, around 16% of them singletons. The sample comprised PBMCs or a T cell subset sorted from them (not recorded which). The receptors come from an adult woman who had mild COVID-19 (a few samples of this study predate the infection). Cell type and time point are not known. CDR3s include the opening cysteine and the closing phenylalanine or tryptophan. The D gene is left open where the match is weak. Clone size is not always given. Where it is, it says once, few, many or a class for expanded clones.

V gene,J gene,clone size,D gene,CDR3 DNA,CDR3 protein
TRBV12-3/TRBV12-4,TRBJ2-6,few,.,TGTGCCAGCAGTATCCCTCTAACTGGGGCCAACGTCCTGACTTTC,CASSIPLTGANVLTF
TRBV12-3/TRBV12-4,TRBJ2-3,.,.,TGTGCCAGCGGGGGGCCGGCGCAGTATTTT,CASGGPAQYF
TRBV18,TRBJ2-7,.,TRBD1,TGTGCCAGCTCACCACCTCCGGGACAGGGCTACTACGAGCAGTACTTC,CASSPPPGQGYYEQYF
TRBV5-1,TRBJ2-6,.,.,TGCGCCAGCAGCTTGGACGGACGGTACCACTCTGGGGCCAACGTCCTGACTTTC,CASSLDGRYHSGANVLTF
TRBV7-9,TRBJ2-1,few,TRBD2,TGTGCCAGCAGCCTACGGACTAGCGGGATAAACAATGAGCAGTTCTTC,CASSLRTSGINNEQFF
TRBV12-3/TRBV12-4,TRBJ2-4,many,.,TGTGCCAGCAGCCGCGGACAGACACTAGCCAAAAACATTCAGTACTTC,CASSRGQTLAKNIQYF
TRBV11-3,TRBJ1-3,few,.,TGTGCCAGCAGTCCTTGGATGGGGGCCGAGGGAGAAAACACCATATATTTT,CASSPWMGAEGENTIYF
TRBV11-3,TRBJ1-4,.,.,TGTGCCAGCAGCTTACAGGGCTCTAATGAAAAACTGTTTTTT,CASSLQGSNEKLFF
TRBV12-3/TRBV12-4,TRBJ1-2,few,.,TGTGCCAGCAGTGAAGACAGATTCTATGGCTACACCTTC,CASSEDRFYGYTF
TRBV20-1,TRBJ1-2,.,TRBD1,TGCAGTGCTAGGACAGGGCAGAACTATGGCTACACCTTC,CSARTGQNYGYTF
TRBV18,TRBJ2-1,.,TRBD2,TGTGCCAGCTCACCACCCGGAGCGGGAGGACTAACGGGCTACAATGAGCAGTTCTTC,CASSPPGAGGLTGYNEQFF
TRBV12-3/TRBV12-4,TRBJ2-3,.,.,TGTGCCAGCAGACCCGGGCAGGTCACAGATACGCAGTATTTT,CASRPGQVTDTQYF
TRBV7-9,TRBJ2-2,.,TRBD2,TGTGCCAGCAGCCCCAGGGAGGGGCGACCGAACACCGGGGAGCTGTTTTTT,CASSPREGRPNTGELFF
TRBV7-2,TRBJ1-2,many,TRBD1,TGTGCCAGCAGACCGACAGGGGGCTACCCGGGCTACACCTTC,CASRPTGGYPGYTF
TRBV3-1,TRBJ2-5,few,TRBD2,TGTGCCAGCAGTCCTCTCAATAGCGGGGGGGCCAGGGTAGAGACCCAGTACTTC,CASSPLNSGGARVETQYF
TRBV20-1,TRBJ2-1,.,.,TGCAGTGCTCGCGTGAGGAGCTCCTACAATGAGCAGTTCTTC,CSARVRSSYNEQFF
TRBV7-3,TRBJ1-5,once,TRBD1,TGTGCCAGCAGGACCCCGATGACAGGGTTTCAGCCCCAGCATTTT,CASRTPMTGFQPQHF